The TCR beta chain under discussion was sequenced for a study of blood T cells in healthy people across ages. Study information: About one barcoded beta molecule per two T cells was the capture yield of template switching. General study findings and limits: Diversity was higher, and naive CD4+ cells more numerous, in long-lived donors than in aged donors.

V shed 3 bases and J 4 bases; nucleotides not matched to a gene: 11. Germline loops: CDR1 SNHLY, CDR2 FYNNEI. The CDR3 is 16 amino acids. Next came a second PCR, run for about 6 to 12 cycles, which used a sample-barcoded 5' primer along with a J-beta primer mix. TCRdb redid the calling of the 5' RACE reads with MiXCR, one entry per CDR3 protein. The table shows about 640,000 distinct CDR3 sequences, with about 30% occurring only once. In each sample, at least 7 million PBMCs were isolated. Total RNA amounts of at least 5.5 micrograms were extracted per sample. This clonotype was detected only a few times. Its antigen remains unknown.

The material sequenced was blood. The chain has TRBV2 and TRBJ1-1; 7 bases line up with TRBD1. The TCR was taken from a woman older than 75 in good health. The CDR3 reads CASSEEQGRVGTEAFF. The CDR3, as DNA: TGTGCCAGCAGTGAGGAACAGGGGAGAGTTGGCACTGAAGCTTTCTTT.